One T cell receptor beta chain is described in this entry. Its matching antigen is unknown. This sample is drawn from a study of identifying expanded T cells in peripheral blood. The table came from immunoSEQ multiplex PCR; TCRdb's copy has only in-frame clones and leaves some out. Of 45,000 to 75,000 clones detected, approximately 80% appear once; the ten largest clones hold roughly 18%. During the collection period, no donor immune events like infections were recorded. The study's findings and limits: Roughly 1.2 clones differed between technical replicates, versus around 15 and 19 over time.

CDR3 length: 16 residues. The V segment lost 8 bases and the J segment 4 bases; nucleotides outside the gene matches: 17. Germline CDR1 GTSNPN, CDR2 SVGIG (reference sequence). This receptor was obtained from a person aged 18 to 75 in good health. The source material was blood. The chain recombines TRBV30 with TRBJ2-1; 7 bases align to TRBD2. CDR3 nucleotide sequence: TGTGCCCACAATAGCCCGGGACTAACCCAATACAATGAGCAGTTCTTC. It yields the protein CAHNSPGLTQYNEQFF.